These 13 T cell receptor beta chains were sequenced from one sample in a study of CD8+CD57+ T cells in acquired aplastic anemia. By flow cytometry, patients selected for sequencing had shown an expansion of CD8+CD57+ cells. Genomic DNA templated the TCR beta VDJ and CDR3 profiling. TCRdb re-called the reads through MiXCR, storing one row per CDR3 protein. The data contain some 160,000 distinct CDR3 sequences, 40% to 50% of them singletons. The sequenced sample consisted of sorted CD4+, CD8+, or CD8+CD57+ T cells (not recorded which) from PBMCs. Every receptor here comes from a human donor with aplastic anemia.

This clonotype was found many times. The CDR3 spells CASSRQGANYGYTF. The CDR3, as DNA: TGTGCCAGCAGTCGACAGGGGGCTAACTATGGCTACACCTTC. The chain recombines TRBV5-4 with TRBJ1-2, with 9 bases aligning to TRBD1. J was trimmed by 0 bases and V by 5 bases; bases with no gene match: 2. From germline, CDR1 is SGHNT and CDR2 YYREEE (reference sequence). This CDR3 region has 14 residues.

The J gene is TRBJ2-7, the V gene TRBV27, with 9 bases fitting TRBD1. The V segment lost 4 bases and the J segment 7 bases; nucleotides outside the gene matches: 14. From germline, CDR1 is MNHEY and CDR2 SMNVEV (reference sequence). This CDR3 has 16 residues. The CDR3 coding sequence is TGTGCCAGCAGTTCACCGCTCGTACAGGGGGCGGAAGAGCAGTACTTC. Translated, it gives CASSSPLVQGAEEQYF.

This clonotype has only a few counts. This chain connects TRBV10-3 to TRBJ2-2; D ambiguous. The germline V and J ends were trimmed by 3 bases and 7 bases, with 3 bases remaining between them. Germline V lookup: CDR1 ENHRY, CDR2 SYGVKD. The CDR3 has 11 residues. CDR3 protein: CAISDIGELFF. CDR3 nucleotide sequence: TGTGCCATCAGTGATATCGGGGAGCTGTTTTTT.

This clonotype was picked up many times. CDR3 residues: CASGGGIAGLYEQYF. In DNA, the CDR3 is TGTGCCAGCGGAGGGGGAATAGCGGGCCTCTACGAGCAGTACTTC. The chain recombines TRBV14 with TRBJ2-7; TRBD2 might be the D (7 bases). Trimming took off 8 bases at V and 3 bases at J, with 20 bases between the two ends. The CDR3 is 15 amino acids. Germline-derived CDR1 and CDR2 are SGHDN and FVKESK.

The chain carries TRBV7-2 and TRBJ2-1, with 11 bases matching TRBD1. The ends lost 1 base at V and 4 bases at J; junction bases unmatched: 3. The CDR3 totals 16 residues. In germline, CDR1 is SGHTA, CDR2 FQGNSA. The CDR3 protein is CASSLGTGGAYNEQFF. For the CDR3, the DNA is TGTGCCAGCAGCTTAGGGACAGGGGGCGCGTACAATGAGCAGTTCTTC.

Many counts were recorded for this clonotype. The V gene is TRBV6-1, the J gene TRBJ2-7; TRBD1 is a possible D gene (7 bases). Trimming pared 8 bases from V and 6 bases from J, leaving 17 bases between. Germline V lookup: CDR1 MNHNS, CDR2 SASEGT. The CDR3 totals 13 residues. The CDR3: CASCQGGSLEQYF. The CDR3 DNA is TGTGCCAGCTGCCAGGGGGGTTCTCTCGAGCAGTACTTC.

In the case of this clonotype: A much larger clone lies a single base off, so this may be a read error. The chain combines TRBV12-3 or TRBV12-4 with TRBJ2-5, with 11 bases that match TRBD2. J gave up 1 base and V 8 bases, and 6 bases lay outside the gene matches. The CDR3 runs 15 residues. CDR3 DNA: TGTGCCAGCTGCTCGACTAGCGGGGCCCAAGAGACCCAGTACTTC. This encodes CASCSTSGAQETQYF.

The V and J genes are TRBV7-9 and TRBJ1-1; 8 nucleotides align to TRBD1. The CDR3 is made up of 15 amino acids. V dropped 7 bases and J dropped 3; count of bases not matched to a gene: 10. Germline V gene sequence: CDR1 SEHNR, CDR2 FQNEAQ (reference sequence). The CDR3 DNA follows: TGTGCCAGCACCCCGGGACAGGTAATATACACTGAAGCTTTCTTT. Its translation is CASTPGQVIYTEAFF.

The V gene is TRBV2, the J gene TRBJ1-6, with a weak D call TRBD1 (6 bases). Per the germline V gene, CDR1 is SNHLY and CDR2 is FYNNEI. V was pared by 9 bases and J by 7 bases, with 13 bases between. CDR3 length: 13 amino acids. Here the CDR3 reads CASQGRGNSPLHF. CDR3 DNA sequence: TGTGCCAGTCAAGGGAGGGGGAATTCACCCCTCCACTTT.

Many counts were recorded for this clonotype. The V call is TRBV11-3, the J call TRBJ1-1; D may be TRBD1 (5 bases). With 1 base removed from V and 1 base from J, the gap between germline ends came to 10 bases. CDR3 length: 15 residues. Per germline, CDR1 SGHNT and CDR2 YENEEA. The chain's CDR3 is CASSLVEGTNTEAFF. In DNA form, the CDR3 reads TGTGCCAGCAGCTTAGTGGAGGGGACGAACACTGAAGCTTTCTTT.

This clonotype has at least ten counts. The V gene is TRBV19, the J gene TRBJ2-1, with D hard to call. CDR1 is LNHDA, CDR2 SQIVND, per germline (reference sequence). Trimming removed 7 bases from V and 3 bases from J, with 10 bases in between. The CDR3 has 13 residues. This CDR3 reads CASKDGVYNEQFF. CDR3 in DNA: TGTGCCAGTAAAGATGGAGTCTACAATGAGCAGTTCTTC.

About this clonotype: This may be a read error: a much more frequent sequence differs by one nucleotide. This sequence joins TRBV6-6 and TRBJ2-7; TRBD2 is a possible D gene (6 bases). The ends were cut back, 11 bases at V and 9 bases at J, with 17 bases in the middle. This CDR3 region has 11 residues. CDR1 is MNHNY, CDR2 SVGAGI, per germline (reference sequence). CDR3 in DNA: TGTGCCGCCGGGGGTGTCCACGGGCAGTACTTC. It codes for CAAGGVHGQYF.

This chain uses TRBV5-4 with TRBJ1-6, with 9 bases fitting TRBD1. This CDR3 is built from 14 residues. The germline CDR1 and CDR2 sequences are SGHNT and YYREEE (reference sequence). CDR3 DNA sequence: TGTTCCTATACCGTGGGGGACAGGGATTCACCCCTCCACTTT. Translating gives CSYTVGDRDSPLHF.